These 21 T cell receptor beta chains share one sample of origin, sequenced in a study of blood T cell repertoires in COVID-19. The assay was immunoSEQ multiplex PCR, and TCRdb's table has in-frame clones only and misses some. The table shows roughly 80,000 clones, with around 80% occurring only once. Sequencing used peripheral blood. The receptors shown here come from a human donor in a cohort sampled during active COVID-19.

This chain uses TRBV10-3 with TRBJ1-6, with D perhaps matching TRBD1 (5 bases). Looked up from germline, CDR1 is ENHRY and CDR2 is SYGVKD. With 3 bases removed from V and 8 bases from J, the gap between germline ends came to 14 bases. The CDR3 is made up of 15 amino acids. The CDR3 DNA sequence: TGTGCCATCAGTGAACGTGCGGGGCTAGATTCACCCCTCCACTTT. This codes for CAISERAGLDSPLHF.

This clone is a singleton in its sample. Written as DNA, the CDR3 is TGTGCCAGCAGCTTATCGGCAGGGGGGCCTGGAAACACCATATATTTT. Translation gives CASSLSAGGPGNTIYF. This rearrangement joins TRBV11-2 to TRBJ1-3, with 7 bases that match TRBD1. The length of the CDR3 is 16 residues. Germline-derived CDR1 and CDR2 are SGHAT and FQNNGV. With 2 bases clipped from V and 2 bases from J, the junction kept 6 bases outside the gene matches.

The genes are TRBV28 and TRBJ1-1, with D possibly TRBD1 on 5 matching bases. CDR3 size: 16 residues. Germline CDR1 and CDR2: MDHEN and SYDVKM. Trimming removed 6 bases at V and 0 bases at J, with 17 bases between. CDR3 sequence (DNA): TGTGCCAGCAGGACCACCGGGGGAAAGATGAACACTGAAGCTTTCTTT. It codes for CASRTTGGKMNTEAFF.

This chain joins TRBV10-1 and TRBJ2-5; 7 nucleotides align to TRBD1. The CDR3 runs to 12 residues. Losses at the gene ends were 4 bases for V and 4 bases for J; bases not matched to a gene: 0. The V gene's germline CDR1 is WNHNN and CDR2 SYGVQD (reference sequence). Here the CDR3 reads CASSGQGETQYF. In DNA form, the CDR3 reads TGCGCCAGCAGTGGACAGGGAGAGACCCAGTACTTC.

This clone was found once. This chain connects TRBV19 to TRBJ2-6, with 7 bases fitting TRBD1. The CDR3 covers 14 residues. The germline CDR1 and CDR2 sequences are LNHDA and SQIVND (reference sequence). The ends lost 11 bases at V and 1 base at J; junction bases unmatched: 5. CDR3 residues: CASYRGSGANVLTF. In DNA, the CDR3 is TGTGCCTCGTACAGGGGTTCTGGGGCCAACGTCCTGACTTTC.

V usage is TRBV6-5 and J usage is TRBJ2-2; the D gene is possibly TRBD2 (5 bases). The CDR3 runs to 14 residues. Trimming shortened V by 8 bases and J by 1 base, and 11 bases separated the two germline ends. Per germline, CDR1 MNHEY and CDR2 SVGAGI. CDR3 sequence: CASRNGGNTGELFF. DNA for the CDR3: TGTGCCAGCCGTAATGGAGGGAACACCGGGGAGCTGTTTTTT.

V is TRBV11-2 and J is TRBJ1-6; TRBD1 aligns across 10 bases. In germline, CDR1 is SGHAT, CDR2 FQNNGV. The CDR3 totals 18 residues. The ends lost 2 bases at V and 4 bases at J; junction bases unmatched: 8. The CDR3 DNA sequence: TGTGCCAGCAGCTTATTCACCGGGACAGGGGCTTATAATTCACCCCTCCACTTT. Protein product: CASSLFTGTGAYNSPLHF.

This chain links TRBV18 with TRBJ1-2, with D unclear. V was pared by 4 bases and J by 3 bases, with 9 bases between. The CDR3 runs to 13 residues. Germline V gene sequence: CDR1 KGHSH, CDR2 LQKENI. The CDR3: CASSLQSDYGYTF. CDR3 DNA sequence: TGTGCCAGCTCACTACAGAGTGACTATGGCTACACCTTC.

The chain couples TRBV28 to TRBJ1-2; no firm D call. The CDR3 runs 12 residues. Trimming removed 3 bases at V and 4 bases at J, with 6 bases between. Germline CDR1 reads MDHEN; CDR2 reads SYDVKM. The CDR3, as DNA: TGTGCCAGCAGTTTTTCCGGCTATGGCTACACCTTC. Translated: CASSFSGYGYTF.

The chain has TRBV29-1 and TRBJ2-7; D gene unclear. CDR1 and CDR2 from the germline V gene are SQVTM and ANQGSEA. V was trimmed by 5 bases and J by 6 bases, leaving 14 bases between them. The CDR3 extends over 12 amino acids. For the CDR3, the DNA is TGCAGCGTTCAGATCCCCCCCCTCGAGCAGTACTTC. This gives the protein CSVQIPPLEQYF.

This clone was found once. This chain uses TRBV2 with TRBJ1-2; D possibly corresponds to TRBD1 (5 bases). Deletions cut 3 bases from V and 5 bases from J, with 16 bases between. The CDR3 runs to 15 residues. CDR1 and CDR2 from the germline V gene are SNHLY and FYNNEI. In nucleotides, the CDR3 is TGTGCCAGCAGTGAGGTCGGGGGTACGGTATATGGCTACACCTTC. Protein product: CASSEVGGTVYGYTF.

The J gene is TRBJ2-7, the V gene TRBV28, with TRBD1 as a possible D gene (6 bases). There are 15 residues in the CDR3. Trimming left V 5 bases short and J 3 bases short, with 17 bases between. Per germline, CDR1 MDHEN and CDR2 SYDVKM. CDR3 residues: CASSEAGTKIYEQYF. In DNA form, the CDR3 reads TGTGCCAGCAGTGAGGCCGGGACAAAGATCTACGAGCAGTACTTC.

The chain is built from TRBV30 and TRBJ1-5, with D uncertain. Germline values: CDR1 GTSNPN, CDR2 SVGIG (reference sequence). Trimming left V 4 bases short and J 0 bases short, with 10 bases between. This CDR3 is built from 14 residues. DNA for the CDR3: TGTGCCTGGACCCCGAGCCATAGCAATCAGCCCCAGCATTTT. The encoded protein is CAWTPSHSNQPQHF.

The chain employs TRBV19 and TRBJ1-3; the match to TRBD1 covers 9 bases. V shed 7 bases and J 4 bases; nucleotides not matched to a gene: 5. The germline gives CDR1 LNHDA, CDR2 SQIVND (reference sequence). The CDR3 is 14 residues long. In DNA form, the CDR3 reads TGTGCCAGTATACAGGGGGCGTCAGGAAACACCATATATTTT. Translated, it gives CASIQGASGNTIYF.

The chain recombines TRBV25-1 with TRBJ1-1; no reliable D call. The germline V and J ends were trimmed by 3 bases and 0 bases, with 5 bases remaining between them. The CDR3 contains 13 residues. CDR1 is MGHDK and CDR2 is SYGVNS in the germline V gene. Written as DNA, the CDR3 is TGTGCCAGCAGTGATGGCCTGAACACTGAAGCTTTCTTT. Translation: CASSDGLNTEAFF.

The V and J genes are TRBV6-6 and TRBJ2-7, with no clear D. The length of the CDR3 is 13 residues. CDR1 and CDR2 (germline): MNHNY, SVGAGI (reference sequence). The V gene lost 0 bases and the J gene lost 5 bases, with 8 bases spanning the gap. The CDR3 region is CASSYSRSDEQYF. DNA of the CDR3: TGTGCCAGCAGTTACTCGAGGTCGGACGAGCAGTACTTC.

The V gene is TRBV5-1, the J gene TRBJ1-6, with D uncertain. Germline V CDR1 and CDR2: SGHRS, YFSETQ. Between the trimmed V and J ends, which lost 0 bases and 6 bases, there was a span of 7 bases. This CDR3 is 14 amino acids long. CDR3 region: CASSLDWANSPLHF. The DNA of the CDR3 is TGCGCCAGCAGCTTGGATTGGGCTAATTCACCCCTCCACTTT.

The chain uses TRBV7-2 and TRBJ2-1; 10 nucleotides line up with TRBD2. V lost 0 bases and J lost 9; bases outside the gene matches: 8. CDR3 length: 16 amino acids. CDR1 is SGHTA and CDR2 is FQGNSA in the germline V gene. The CDR3 region has the DNA TGTGCCAGCAGCTTAGCGCCAGCGGGGGGGCGCGCTGAGCAGTTCTTC. Its protein product is CASSLAPAGGRAEQFF.

The chain carries TRBV14 and TRBJ2-7; D might be TRBD2 (6 bases). There are 15 residues in the CDR3. Germline V gene lookup returns CDR1 SGHDN and CDR2 FVKESK. V gave up 1 base and J gave up 2 bases, with 12 bases separating them. The CDR3 DNA sequence: TGTGCCAGCAGCCAAGTTAGCGGATGGACCTACGAGCAGTACTTC. Translation gives CASSQVSGWTYEQYF.

In its sample, this clone was seen once. This chain uses TRBV6-6 with TRBJ2-2; 9 bases match TRBD1. CDR3 length equals 16 residues. CDR1 is MNHNY, CDR2 SVGAGI, per germline (reference sequence). V gave up 4 bases and J gave up 6 bases; unmatched junction bases: 9. The CDR3 bases are TGTGCCAGCAGTTCGACCGGGACAGGGAGGTCCGGGGAGCTGTTTTTT. It specifies CASSSTGTGRSGELFF.

The chain couples TRBV5-6 to TRBJ2-2; TRBD2 matches at 8 bases. This CDR3 region has 17 residues. With V trimmed by 0 bases and J by 4 bases, 8 bases remained unmatched. Germline V gene data show CDR1 as SGHDT and CDR2 as YYEEEE. The CDR3 region is CASSLAGGRGGTGELFF. The CDR3 DNA is TGTGCCAGCAGCTTGGCTGGCGGCCGGGGGGGCACCGGGGAGCTGTTTTTT.